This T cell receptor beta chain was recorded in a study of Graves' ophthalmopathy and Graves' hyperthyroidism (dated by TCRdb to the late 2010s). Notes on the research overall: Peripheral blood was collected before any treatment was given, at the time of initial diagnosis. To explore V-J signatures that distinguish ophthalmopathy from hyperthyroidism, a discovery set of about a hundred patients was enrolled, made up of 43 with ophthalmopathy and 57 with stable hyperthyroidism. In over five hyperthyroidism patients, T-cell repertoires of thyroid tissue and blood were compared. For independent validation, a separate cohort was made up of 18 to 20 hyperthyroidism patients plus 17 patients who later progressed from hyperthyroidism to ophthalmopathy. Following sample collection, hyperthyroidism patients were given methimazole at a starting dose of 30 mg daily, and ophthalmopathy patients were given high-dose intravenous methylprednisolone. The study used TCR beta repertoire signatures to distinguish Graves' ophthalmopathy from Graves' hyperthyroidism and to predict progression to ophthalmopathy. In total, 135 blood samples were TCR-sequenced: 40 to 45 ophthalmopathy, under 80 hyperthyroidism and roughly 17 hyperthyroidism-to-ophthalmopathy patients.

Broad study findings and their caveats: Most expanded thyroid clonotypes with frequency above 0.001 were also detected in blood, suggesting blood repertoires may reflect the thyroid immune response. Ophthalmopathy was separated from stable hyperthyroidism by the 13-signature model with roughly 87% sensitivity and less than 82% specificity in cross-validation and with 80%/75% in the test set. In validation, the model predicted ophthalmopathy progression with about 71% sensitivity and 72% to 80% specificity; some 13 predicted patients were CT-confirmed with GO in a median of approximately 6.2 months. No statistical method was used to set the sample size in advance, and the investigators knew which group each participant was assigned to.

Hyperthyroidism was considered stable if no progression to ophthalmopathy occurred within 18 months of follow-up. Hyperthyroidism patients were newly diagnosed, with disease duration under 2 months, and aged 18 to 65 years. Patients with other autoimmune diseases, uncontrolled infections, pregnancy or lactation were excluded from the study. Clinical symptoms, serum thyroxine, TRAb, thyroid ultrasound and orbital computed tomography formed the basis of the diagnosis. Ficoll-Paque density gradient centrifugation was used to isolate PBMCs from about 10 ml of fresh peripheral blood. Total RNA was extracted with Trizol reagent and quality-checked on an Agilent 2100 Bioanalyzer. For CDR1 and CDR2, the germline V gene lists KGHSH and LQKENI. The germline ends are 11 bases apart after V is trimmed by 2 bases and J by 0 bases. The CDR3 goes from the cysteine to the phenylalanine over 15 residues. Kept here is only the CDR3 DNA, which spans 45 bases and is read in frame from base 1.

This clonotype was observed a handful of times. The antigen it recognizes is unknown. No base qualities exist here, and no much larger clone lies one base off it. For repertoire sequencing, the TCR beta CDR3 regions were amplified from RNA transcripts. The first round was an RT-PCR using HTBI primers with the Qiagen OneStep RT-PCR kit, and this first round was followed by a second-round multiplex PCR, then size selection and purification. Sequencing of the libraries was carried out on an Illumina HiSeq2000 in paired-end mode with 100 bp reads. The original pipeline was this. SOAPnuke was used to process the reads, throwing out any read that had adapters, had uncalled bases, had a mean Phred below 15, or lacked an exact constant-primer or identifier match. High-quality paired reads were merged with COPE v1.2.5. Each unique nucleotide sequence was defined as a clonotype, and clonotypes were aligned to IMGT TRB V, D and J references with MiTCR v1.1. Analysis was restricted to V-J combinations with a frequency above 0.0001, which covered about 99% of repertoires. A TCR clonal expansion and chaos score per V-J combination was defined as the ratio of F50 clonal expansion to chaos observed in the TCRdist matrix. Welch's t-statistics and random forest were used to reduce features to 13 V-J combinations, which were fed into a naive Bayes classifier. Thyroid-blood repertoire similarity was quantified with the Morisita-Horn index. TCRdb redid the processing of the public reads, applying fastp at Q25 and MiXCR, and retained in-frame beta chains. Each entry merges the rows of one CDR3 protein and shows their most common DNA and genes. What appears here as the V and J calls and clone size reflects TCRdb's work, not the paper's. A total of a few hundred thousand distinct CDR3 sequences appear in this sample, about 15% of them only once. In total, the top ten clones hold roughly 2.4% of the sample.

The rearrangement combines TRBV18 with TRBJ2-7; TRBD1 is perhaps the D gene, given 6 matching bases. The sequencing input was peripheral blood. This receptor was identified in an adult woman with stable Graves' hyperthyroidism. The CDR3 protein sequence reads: CASSPAGQSSYEQYF. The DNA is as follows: TGTGCCAGCTCACCAGCTGGACAGTCCTCCTACGAGCAGTACTTC.